What follows describes a single T cell receptor (beta chain). CDR3 length: 16 residues. The germline V gene has CDR1 MDHEN and CDR2 SYDVKM. Unmatched junction bases numbered 8, after V lost 2 bases and J lost 5 bases. TCRdb used MiXCR to reprocess the RT-PCR reads, holding one entry per CDR3 protein. This sample has 650,000 to 800,000 distinct CDR3 sequences, with over 12% found just once. The gene calls are TRBV28 and TRBJ1-5; 8 positions match TRBD1. Sequencing was done on a sample of memory CD4+ T cells from blood. This TCR was sampled from a female donor in good health, serving as a healthy control. The CDR3 here is CASSLTGQVGYQPQHF. Written as DNA, the CDR3 is TGTGCCAGCAGTTTAACGGGACAGGTGGGGTATCAGCCCCAGCATTTT.